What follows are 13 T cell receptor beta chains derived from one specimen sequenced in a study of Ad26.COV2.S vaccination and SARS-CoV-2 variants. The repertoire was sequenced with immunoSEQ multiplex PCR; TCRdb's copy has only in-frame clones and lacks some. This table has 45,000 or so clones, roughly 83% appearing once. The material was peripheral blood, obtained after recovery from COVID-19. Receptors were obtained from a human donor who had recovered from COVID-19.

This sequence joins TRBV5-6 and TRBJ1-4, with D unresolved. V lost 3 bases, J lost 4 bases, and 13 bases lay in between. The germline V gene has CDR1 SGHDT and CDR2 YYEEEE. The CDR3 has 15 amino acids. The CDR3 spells CASSSERTFNEKLFF. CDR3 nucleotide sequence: TGTGCCAGCAGCTCGGAAAGGACTTTTAATGAAAAACTGTTTTTT. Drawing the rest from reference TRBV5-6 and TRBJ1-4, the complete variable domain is DAGVTQSPTHLIKTRGQQVTLRCSPKSGHDTVSWYQQALGQGPQFIFQYYEEEERQRGNFPDRFSGHQFPNYSSELNVNALLLGDSALYLCASSSERTFNEKLFFGSGTQLSVL.

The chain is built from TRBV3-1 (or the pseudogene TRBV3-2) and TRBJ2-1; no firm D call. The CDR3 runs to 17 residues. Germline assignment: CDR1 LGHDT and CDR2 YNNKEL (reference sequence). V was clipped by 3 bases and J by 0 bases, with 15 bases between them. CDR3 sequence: CASSHGNPWGSYNEQFF. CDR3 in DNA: TGTGCCAGCAGCCATGGAAATCCCTGGGGCTCCTACAATGAGCAGTTCTTC.

The CDR3 sequence is CASSGGAGGANYGYTF. CDR3 bases: TGTGCCAGCAGTGGGGGAGCAGGGGGTGCTAACTATGGCTACACCTTC. The rearrangement links TRBV2 to TRBJ1-2; 7 nucleotides line up with TRBD1. Looked up from germline, CDR1 is SNHLY and CDR2 is FYNNEI. The J segment lost 0 bases and the V segment lost 4 bases, leaving 8 bases of the junction unmatched. CDR3 length: 16 amino acids. Based on the CDR3 plus reference TRBV2 and TRBJ1-2, the full variable domain is EPEVTQTPSHQVTQMGQEVILRCVPISNHLYFYWYRQILGQKVEFLVSFYNNEISEKSEIFDDQFSVERPDGSNFTLKIRSTKLEDSAMYFCASSGGAGGANYGYTFGSGTRLTVV.

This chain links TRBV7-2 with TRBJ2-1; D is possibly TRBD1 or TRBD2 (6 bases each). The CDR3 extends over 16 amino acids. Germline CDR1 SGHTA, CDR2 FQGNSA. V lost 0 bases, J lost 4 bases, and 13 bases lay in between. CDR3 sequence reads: CASSLASGARYNEQFF. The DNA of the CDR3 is TGTGCCAGCAGCTTAGCGTCGGGGGCAAGATACAATGAGCAGTTCTTC.

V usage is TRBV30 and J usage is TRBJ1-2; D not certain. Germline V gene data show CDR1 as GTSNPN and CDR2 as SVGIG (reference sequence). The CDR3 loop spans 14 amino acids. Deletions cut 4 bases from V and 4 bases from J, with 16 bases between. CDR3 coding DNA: TGTGCCTGGAACACATACGGGCGAGGCTATGGCTACACCTTC. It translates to CAWNTYGRGYGYTF.

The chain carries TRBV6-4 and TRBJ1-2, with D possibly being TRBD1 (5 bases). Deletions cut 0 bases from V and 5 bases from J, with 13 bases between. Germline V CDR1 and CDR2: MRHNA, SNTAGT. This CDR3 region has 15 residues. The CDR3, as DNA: TGTGCCAGCAGTGACTCCGACGGGGGGTATTATGGCTACACCTTC. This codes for CASSDSDGGYYGYTF.

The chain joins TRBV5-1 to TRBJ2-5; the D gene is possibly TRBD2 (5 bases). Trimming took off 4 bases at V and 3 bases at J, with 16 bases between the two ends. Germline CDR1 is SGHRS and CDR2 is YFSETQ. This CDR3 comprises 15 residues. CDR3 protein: CASSPLPGKEETQYF. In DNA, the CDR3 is TGCGCCAGCAGCCCCCTCCCGGGGAAGGAAGAGACCCAGTACTTC.

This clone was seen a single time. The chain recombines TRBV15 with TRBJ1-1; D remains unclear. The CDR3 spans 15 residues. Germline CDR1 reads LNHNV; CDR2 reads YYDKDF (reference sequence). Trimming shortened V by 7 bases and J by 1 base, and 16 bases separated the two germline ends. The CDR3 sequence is CATNKVAAGNTEAFF. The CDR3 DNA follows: TGTGCCACCAACAAGGTTGCGGCAGGGAACACTGAAGCTTTCTTT. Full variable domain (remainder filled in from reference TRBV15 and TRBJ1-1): DAMVIQNPRYQVTQFGKPVTLSCSQTLNHNVMYWYQQKSSQAPKLLFHYYDKDFNNEADTPDNFQSRRPNTSFCFLDIRSPGLGDTAMYLCATNKVAAGNTEAFFGQGTRLTVV.

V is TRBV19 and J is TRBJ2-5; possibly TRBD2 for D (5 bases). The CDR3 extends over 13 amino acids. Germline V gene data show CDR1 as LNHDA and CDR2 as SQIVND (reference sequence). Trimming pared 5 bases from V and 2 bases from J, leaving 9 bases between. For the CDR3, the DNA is TGTGCCAGTAGTGGACTTGCTCAAGAGACCCAGTACTTC. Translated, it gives CASSGLAQETQYF.

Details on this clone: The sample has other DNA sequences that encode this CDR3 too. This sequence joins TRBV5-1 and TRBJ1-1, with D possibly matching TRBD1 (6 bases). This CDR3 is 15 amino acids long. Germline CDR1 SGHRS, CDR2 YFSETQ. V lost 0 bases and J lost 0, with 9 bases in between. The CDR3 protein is CASSLGGTLNTEAFF. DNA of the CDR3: TGCGCCAGCAGCTTGGGTGGGACACTGAACACTGAAGCTTTCTTT.

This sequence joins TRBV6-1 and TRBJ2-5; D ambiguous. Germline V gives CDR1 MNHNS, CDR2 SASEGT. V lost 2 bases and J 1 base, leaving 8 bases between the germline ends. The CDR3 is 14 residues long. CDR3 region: CASSEIGVQETQYF. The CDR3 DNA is TGTGCCAGCAGTGAAATTGGGGTCCAAGAGACCCAGTACTTC.

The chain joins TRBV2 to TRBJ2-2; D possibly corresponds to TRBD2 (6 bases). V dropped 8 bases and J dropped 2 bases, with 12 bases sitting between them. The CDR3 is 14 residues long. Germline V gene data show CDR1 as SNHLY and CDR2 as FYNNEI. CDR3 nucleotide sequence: TGTGCCAGCGGACGGGAGAGAAACACCGGGGAGCTGTTTTTT. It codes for CASGRERNTGELFF.

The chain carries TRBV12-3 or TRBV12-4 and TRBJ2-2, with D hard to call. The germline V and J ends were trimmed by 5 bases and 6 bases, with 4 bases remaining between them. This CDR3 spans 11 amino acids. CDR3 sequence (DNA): TGTGCCAGCAGTAGCCCCGGGGAGCTGTTTTTT. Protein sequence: CASSSPGELFF.